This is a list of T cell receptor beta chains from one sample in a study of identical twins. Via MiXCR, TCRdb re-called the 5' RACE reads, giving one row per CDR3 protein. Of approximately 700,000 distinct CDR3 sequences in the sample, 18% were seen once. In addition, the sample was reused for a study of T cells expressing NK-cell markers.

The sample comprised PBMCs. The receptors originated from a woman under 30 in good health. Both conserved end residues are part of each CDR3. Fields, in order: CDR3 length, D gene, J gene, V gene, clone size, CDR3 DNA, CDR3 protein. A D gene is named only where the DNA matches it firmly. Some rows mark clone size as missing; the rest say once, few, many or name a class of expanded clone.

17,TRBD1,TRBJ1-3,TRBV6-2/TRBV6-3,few,TGTGCCAGCGTTGCACCGCCGGGACAGGGGATCGGAAACACCATATATTTT,CASVAPPGQGIGNTIYF
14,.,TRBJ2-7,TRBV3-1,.,TGTGCCAGCAGCGACAAGGGGATCAGCGACGAGCAGTACTTC,CASSDKGISDEQYF
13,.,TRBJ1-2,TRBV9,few,TGTGCCAGCAGCGCCTTAGCCCACAATGGCTACACCTTC,CASSALAHNGYTF
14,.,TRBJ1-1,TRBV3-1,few,TGTGCCAGCAGCCTTCTCGATGAGAACACTGAAGCTTTCTTT,CASSLLDENTEAFF
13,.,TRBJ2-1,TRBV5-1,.,TGCGCCAGCACCCTCGGCGGGCCCAATGAGCAGTTCTTC,CASTLGGPNEQFF
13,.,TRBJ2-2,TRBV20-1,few,TGCAGTGCCACGTACCTAGCTTCCGGGGAGCTGTTTTTT,CSATYLASGELFF
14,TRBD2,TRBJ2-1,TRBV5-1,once,TGCGCCAGCAGCTCCCGACTAGCGAGCAATGAGCAGTTCTTC,CASSSRLASNEQFF
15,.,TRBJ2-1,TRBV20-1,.,TGCAGTGCTAACCGGGCGCCTCTAACCTACAATGAGCAGTTCTTC,CSANRAPLTYNEQFF
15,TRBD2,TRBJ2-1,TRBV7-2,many,TGTGCCAGCAGCCCCGGGACTAGCGCTTTCAATGAGCAGTTCTTC,CASSPGTSAFNEQFF
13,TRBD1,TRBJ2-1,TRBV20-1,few,TGCAGTGTCCTCGGGACAGACAAAAATGAGCAGTTCTTC,CSVLGTDKNEQFF
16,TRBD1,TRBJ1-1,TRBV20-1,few,TGCAGTGCTAGGGGCTTGGGGACAGGGAAAAACACTGAAGCTTTCTTT,CSARGLGTGKNTEAFF
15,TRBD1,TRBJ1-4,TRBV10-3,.,TGTGCCATCAGTGGGACCGGACAGGGTGGGGAAAAACTGTTTTTT,CAISGTGQGGEKLFF
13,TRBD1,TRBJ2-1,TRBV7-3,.,TGTGCCAGCAGCACGACAGGGTCGCATGAGCAGTTCTTC,CASSTTGSHEQFF
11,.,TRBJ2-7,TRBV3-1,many,TGTGCCAGCAGCCAATACCACGAGCAGTACTTC,CASSQYHEQYF
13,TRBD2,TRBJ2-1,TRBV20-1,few,TGCAGTGCTCCGGGGGGGGGCTTTACGGAGCAGTTCTTC,CSAPGGGFTEQFF
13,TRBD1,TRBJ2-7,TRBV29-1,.,TGCAGCGTAATCCTAGGACAGGGCTACGAGCAGTACTTC,CSVILGQGYEQYF
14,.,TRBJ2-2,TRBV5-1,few,TGCGCCAGCAGCTTGTTCTCAAACACCGGGGAGCTGTTTTTT,CASSLFSNTGELFF